These T cell receptor beta chains were read from a single sample in a study of metastatic and nonmetastatic thyroid tumors. TCRdb re-called the PCR reads through MiXCR. In the table there are about 48,000 clones, more than 20% of which are singletons. The sample comprised blood. Receptors originate from a male donor with papillary thyroid cancer or a benign thyroid nodule (not recorded which). Some clones in this sample may be carry-over from other donors' samples. Each CDR3 is given without its conserved first and last residue.

>TRBV4-2|TRBJ2-3
ASSQGGGEADTQY
>TRBV7-8|TRBJ1-2
ASSLVAANYGYT
>TRBV10-3|TRBJ1-4
AISESAGFEKLF
>TRBV12-3/TRBV12-4|TRBJ2-7
ASSLARGHEQY
>TRBV7-2|TRBJ1-6
ASSSYGRRGQVLSPLH
>TRBV20-1|TRBJ2-1
SARDYRDYNEQF
>TRBV28|TRBJ2-2
ASSLVPTSTTGELF
>TRBV11-2|TRBJ2-2
ASSLSVQSTGELF
>TRBV20-1|TRBJ2-3
SASLLAGGGDTQY
>TRBV24-1|TRBJ2-7
ATSGGAFDEQY
>TRBV6-1|TRBJ2-1
ASSELGNEQF
>TRBV6-4|TRBJ2-3
ASSDSRGGGTDTQY
>TRBV18|TRBJ1-2
ASSPPSGTEANYGYT
>TRBV18|TRBJ2-3
ASSLPWRGGDTQY
>TRBV4-1|TRBJ1-1
ASSQVTSNTEAF
>TRBV15|TRBJ1-6
ATSPDRSSYNSPLH
>TRBV11-1|TRBJ1-2
AISRDGEHGARGYT
>TRBV4-1|TRBJ1-2
ASSQDNLGDNYGYT
>TRBV12-3/TRBV12-4|TRBJ1-1
ASRSGTVPEAF
>TRBV24-1|TRBJ2-1
ATSDRQGAGHYNEQF
>TRBV19|TRBJ2-7
ASSLLAAPYEQY
>TRBV4-1|TRBJ2-4
ASSPRYSTEQNIQY
>TRBV6-1|TRBJ2-7
ASNLRDRVGYEQY
>TRBV20-1|TRBJ2-1
SASFLAVTNEQF
>TRBV28|TRBJ1-2
ASRLGQGYT
>TRBV4-1|TRBJ1-5
ASSQAPGASQPQH
>TRBV5-1|TRBJ1-1
ASSWGTGSTEAF
>TRBV20-1|TRBJ2-5
SAREPGMETQY
>TRBV6-4|TRBJ2-3
ASSGGSTDTQY
>TRBV6-1|TRBJ1-5
ASSEYGLGNQPQH
>TRBV4-1|TRBJ2-3
ASSQDHRSSGGAADTQY
>TRBV5-6|TRBJ2-7
ASSLVWVGYEQY
>TRBV5-5|TRBJ1-4
ASSLEDARGEKLF
>TRBV9|TRBJ2-3
ASSVVGGGLADTQY
>TRBV12-3/TRBV12-4|TRBJ2-3
ASSFWLAGAY
>TRBV19|TRBJ1-2
ASSPTGYGYT
>TRBV10-3|TRBJ2-7
AISEASERENSYEQY
>TRBV11-2|TRBJ2-7
ASSRLEAEAYEQY
>TRBV7-9|TRBJ2-5
ATTKDRGETQY
>TRBV4-1|TRBJ2-7
ASSQVSGLTYEQY
>TRBV5-6|TRBJ2-5
ASSRELGGEETQY
>TRBV2|TRBJ2-5
ASSGRTSGKETQY
>TRBV6-1|TRBJ2-2
ASSEGAGNTGELF
>TRBV20-1|TRBJ2-7
SAGFGGNYEQY
>TRBV9|TRBJ2-7
ASSPQPGLAVHEQY
>TRBV5-1|TRBJ2-7
ASSWDQIRSYEQY
>TRBV13|TRBJ1-1
ASSLGGGNTEAF
>TRBV6-6|TRBJ2-3
ASSYSLGGGTDTQY
>TRBV5-6|TRBJ2-1
ASSLGSQTSGRNEQF
>TRBV24-1|TRBJ1-1
ATSDNKGPSSEAF
>TRBV15|TRBJ1-6
ATSMGGYSYNSPLH
>TRBV18|TRBJ2-7
ASSPARLVGGEQY
>TRBV28|TRBJ2-7
ASSLSLREQY
>TRBV5-1|TRBJ2-3
ASRDGGGADTQY
>TRBV19|TRBJ2-7
ASIMGTGGPYEQY
>TRBV4-1|TRBJ1-2
ASSHAQSYGYT
>TRBV30|TRBJ1-1
ASGTGALNTEAF
>TRBV6-1|TRBJ2-3
ASSGQGASTDTQY
>TRBV6-1|TRBJ1-5
ASRAGPYEGQPQH